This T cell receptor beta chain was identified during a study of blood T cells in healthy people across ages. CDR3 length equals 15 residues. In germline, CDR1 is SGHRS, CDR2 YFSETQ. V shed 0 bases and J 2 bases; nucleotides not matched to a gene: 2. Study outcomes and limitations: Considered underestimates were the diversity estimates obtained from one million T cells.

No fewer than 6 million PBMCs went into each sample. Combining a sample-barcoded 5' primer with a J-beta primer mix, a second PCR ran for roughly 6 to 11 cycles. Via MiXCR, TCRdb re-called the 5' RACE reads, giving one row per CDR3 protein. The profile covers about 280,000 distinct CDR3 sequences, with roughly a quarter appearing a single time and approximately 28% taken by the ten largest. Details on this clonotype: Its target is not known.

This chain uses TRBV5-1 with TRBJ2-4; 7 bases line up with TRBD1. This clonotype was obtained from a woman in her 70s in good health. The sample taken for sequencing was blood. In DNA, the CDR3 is TGCGCCAGCAGCTTGGGACAGGGACCCAAAAACATTCAGTACTTC. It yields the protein CASSLGQGPKNIQYF.